A single sample is the source of the 30 T cell receptor beta chains below, sequenced in a study of T cell repertoires in MIS-A myocarditis. Sequencing used immunoSEQ multiplex PCR; TCRdb keeps in-frame clones, though not all of them. The top ten hold 29% of the sample, which has 10,000 to 12,000 clones, roughly 84% seen once. Sequencing was carried out using right ventricle heart tissue obtained at autopsy. These receptors were collected from a man between 18 and 35 years old with fulminant myocarditis from multisystem inflammatory syndrome in adults (MIS-A) after COVID-19.

The rearrangement links TRBV19 to TRBJ2-7, with D perhaps matching TRBD1 (6 bases). Germline V CDR1 and CDR2: LNHDA, SQIVND (reference sequence). The CDR3 has 16 amino acids. V dropped 1 base and J dropped 6 bases, with 19 bases sitting between them. Here the CDR3 DNA reads TGTGCCAGTAGTATAGGGGTGGGGGCCCCGTTCTTCGAGCAGTACTTC. This gives the protein CASSIGVGAPFFEQYF.

The chain links TRBV19 to TRBJ2-2; 9 nucleotides align to TRBD1. There are 16 residues in the CDR3. Trimming took 3 bases from V and 8 from J; bases not matched to a gene: 10. Germline V lookup: CDR1 LNHDA, CDR2 SQIVND (reference sequence). The CDR3 region has the DNA TGTGCCAGTAGTATCCCCGGGACAGGGAATTTGGGGGAGCTGTTTTTT. Its protein is CASSIPGTGNLGELFF.

This clone was detected only a few times. The V call is TRBV7-9, the J call TRBJ1-2; weak D call: TRBD1 (5 bases). V was trimmed by 1 base and J by 2 bases, leaving 5 bases between them. CDR3 length: 13 amino acids. Germline values: CDR1 SEHNR, CDR2 FQNEAQ (reference sequence). CDR3 region: CASSLGQNYGYTF. In DNA, the CDR3 is TGTGCCAGCAGCTTAGGACAGAACTATGGCTACACCTTC.

V is TRBV28 and J is TRBJ1-1; D gene ambiguous. Germline V CDR1 and CDR2: MDHEN, SYDVKM. CDR3 size: 11 residues. Trimming removed 8 bases from V and 10 bases from J, with 14 bases in between. The CDR3 region has the DNA TGTGCCAGCCGGGAGCCGACGGGAGCTTTCTTT. It encodes CASREPTGAFF.

The chain uses TRBV5-1 and TRBJ1-2; unclear D gene. Germline CDR1 is SGHRS and CDR2 is YFSETQ. This CDR3 is built from 11 residues. V dropped 0 bases and J dropped 7 bases, with 4 bases sitting between them. The CDR3 reads CASSLDGGYTF. The CDR3 DNA is TGCGCCAGCAGCTTGGACGGTGGCTACACCTTC.

The rearrangement uses TRBV18 and TRBJ2-7; 8 bases match TRBD2. The germline V gene has CDR1 KGHSH and CDR2 LQKENI. The CDR3 has 16 residues. V trimming: 3 bases; J trimming: 2 bases; junction bases outside the gene matches: 9. DNA for the CDR3: TGTGCCAGCTCACCCAGTTTCGGGGGGGGAACCTACGAGCAGTACTTC. Protein sequence: CASSPSFGGGTYEQYF.

The genes are TRBV19 and TRBJ1-2; D is undetermined. In germline, CDR1 is LNHDA, CDR2 SQIVND (reference sequence). Deletions cut 3 bases from V and 8 bases from J, with 13 bases between. The CDR3 contains 13 residues. This chain's CDR3 is CASSIQQQGGYTF. DNA for the CDR3: TGTGCCAGTAGTATTCAACAGCAAGGAGGCTACACCTTC.

V usage is TRBV18 and J usage is TRBJ2-3; perhaps TRBD1 as D (6 bases). The germline V gene has CDR1 KGHSH and CDR2 LQKENI. This CDR3 spans 15 amino acids. Deletions cut 6 bases from V and 0 bases from J, with 13 bases between. CDR3 residues: CASSPGQRSTDTQYF. DNA of the CDR3: TGTGCCAGCTCCCCCGGACAGCGAAGCACAGATACGCAGTATTTT.

This clone showed up just a few times. V and J are TRBV6-4 and TRBJ1-2; TRBD1 agrees at 7 bases. The germline CDR1 and CDR2 sequences are MRHNA and SNTAGT. This CDR3 has 15 residues. Losses at the gene ends were 3 bases for V and 2 bases for J; bases not matched to a gene: 6. CDR3 protein: CASSEGAGGNYGYTF. CDR3 DNA: TGTGCCAGCAGTGAGGGGGCAGGGGGAAACTATGGCTACACCTTC.

The gene calls are TRBV5-5 and TRBJ2-1, with D possibly matching TRBD2 (6 bases). This CDR3 region has 15 residues. The germline gives CDR1 SGHKS, CDR2 YYEKEE (reference sequence). With 1 base removed from V and 5 bases from J, the gap between germline ends came to 13 bases. CDR3 protein: CASSLTGTPNNEQFF. Here the CDR3 DNA reads TGTGCCAGCAGCTTGACTGGGACTCCTAACAATGAGCAGTTCTTC.

A single count supports this clone. The chain is built from TRBV5-5 and TRBJ2-2; perhaps TRBD2 as D (6 bases). V lost 6 bases to trimming and J lost 1 base, with 10 bases between them. The germline CDR1 and CDR2 sequences are SGHKS and YYEKEE (reference sequence). The CDR3 sequence is 14 residues long. The CDR3 is CASNERVNTGELFF. CDR3 bases: TGTGCCAGCAACGAGCGGGTGAACACCGGGGAGCTGTTTTTT.

The rearrangement links TRBV11-2 to TRBJ2-1, with 9 bases aligning to TRBD1. The CDR3 is 16 amino acids. Trimming removed 5 bases from V and 4 bases from J; junction bases left unmatched: 9. Germline V lookup: CDR1 SGHAT, CDR2 FQNNGV. This CDR3 is CASSPTDRGGYNEQFF. CDR3 nucleotide sequence: TGTGCCAGCAGCCCCACCGACAGGGGGGGTTACAATGAGCAGTTCTTC.

The gene calls are TRBV7-9 and TRBJ1-1, with D hard to call. Trimming pared 5 bases from V and 2 bases from J, leaving 6 bases between. The germline gives CDR1 SEHNR, CDR2 FQNEAQ (reference sequence). This CDR3 comprises 12 residues. The CDR3 DNA reads as TGTGCCAGCAGCGATTCCAACACTGAAGCTTTCTTT. Its translation: CASSDSNTEAFF.

The chain employs TRBV7-2 and TRBJ1-1; TRBD1 might be the D (6 bases). Per the germline V gene, CDR1 is SGHTA and CDR2 is FQGNSA. The CDR3 runs 14 residues. The ends were cut back, 4 bases at V and 1 base at J, with 10 bases in the middle. CDR3 protein: CASSWKTGNTEAFF. CDR3 in DNA: TGTGCCAGCAGCTGGAAGACAGGGAACACTGAAGCTTTCTTT. Complete variable domain (other parts from reference TRBV7-2 and TRBJ1-1): GAGVSQSPSNKVTEKGKDVELRCDPISGHTALYWYRQSLGQGLEFLIYFQGNSAPDKSGLPSDRFSAERTGGSVSTLTIQRTQQEDSAVYLCASSWKTGNTEAFFGQGTRLTVV.

V and J are TRBV19 and TRBJ2-5; either TRBD1 or TRBD2 may supply D (5 bases each). Trimming removed 7 bases at V and 4 bases at J, with 13 bases between. The CDR3 has 13 residues. Germline V lookup: CDR1 LNHDA, CDR2 SQIVND (reference sequence). CDR3 sequence: CASIGQGRETQYF. The CDR3 DNA reads as TGTGCCAGTATCGGTCAGGGACGAGAGACCCAGTACTTC.

This chain joins TRBV7-9 and TRBJ2-7; tentatively, D is TRBD1 (5 bases). Trimming took off 5 bases at V and 7 bases at J, with 15 bases between the two ends. CDR3 length: 13 residues. CDR1 and CDR2 from the germline V gene are SEHNR and FQNEAQ (reference sequence). CDR3 residues: CASSELSAGEQYF. CDR3 in DNA: TGTGCCAGCAGCGAGCTATCGGCAGGGGAGCAGTACTTC.

This chain links TRBV27 with TRBJ2-7; 8 bases agree with TRBD1. CDR3 length: 14 amino acids. V gave up 5 bases and J gave up 2 bases; unmatched junction bases: 5. Germline CDR1 reads MNHEY; CDR2 reads SMNVEV (reference sequence). Here the CDR3 reads CASSRRTGPYEQYF. The DNA of the CDR3 is TGTGCCAGCAGTAGGCGGACAGGGCCCTACGAGCAGTACTTC.

This chain connects TRBV7-2 to TRBJ1-6; 7 bases map to TRBD1. The CDR3 sequence is 19 residues long. With 5 bases clipped from V and 4 bases from J, the junction kept 17 bases outside the gene matches. Germline V CDR1 and CDR2: SGHTA, FQGNSA. The CDR3 DNA is TGTGCCAGCAGCCTGACCGGTAACTTGGACAGGTTTTATAATTCACCCCTCCACTTT. Translated: CASSLTGNLDRFYNSPLHF. Looking up the rest from reference TRBV7-2 and TRBJ1-6 gives the full variable domain: GAGVSQSPSNKVTEKGKDVELRCDPISGHTALYWYRQSLGQGLEFLIYFQGNSAPDKSGLPSDRFSAERTGGSVSTLTIQRTQQEDSAVYLCASSLTGNLDRFYNSPLHFGNGTRLTVT.

The chain carries TRBV11-2 and TRBJ1-1; no definite D call. Germline CDR1 reads SGHAT; CDR2 reads FQNNGV. V gave up 5 bases and J gave up 4 bases, with 5 bases separating them. The CDR3 consists of 11 residues. CDR3 residues: CASSPGTEAFF. For the CDR3, the DNA is TGTGCCAGCAGCCCAGGCACTGAAGCTTTCTTT.

The rearrangement links TRBV23-1 to TRBJ1-4; TRBD1 might be the D (5 bases). TRBV23-1 is treated as an ORF (open reading frame) with a function not yet certain. The V end was cut by 7 bases, the J end by 3 bases, with 18 bases between. The CDR3 length is 16 residues. This CDR3 reads CASTAGGRVPNEKLFF. The CDR3 region has the DNA TGCGCCAGCACCGCCGGGGGACGGGTACCTAATGAAAAACTGTTTTTT.

The CDR3 loop is CASSIGPLTDTQYF. CDR3 coding DNA: TGTGCCAGTAGTATAGGACCCTTGACGGATACGCAGTATTTT. The rearrangement uses TRBV19 and TRBJ2-3; D not resolved. The CDR3 spans 14 residues. V was shortened by 1 base and J by 6 bases, with 11 bases between the two germline ends. Per the germline V gene, CDR1 is LNHDA and CDR2 is SQIVND (reference sequence).

This clone was seen just once. This chain links TRBV7-6 with TRBJ2-3; tentatively, D is TRBD2 (5 bases). Germline V gives CDR1 SGHVS, CDR2 FNYEAQ. The CDR3 consists of 15 residues. Trimming cost V 1 base and J 6 bases, with 14 bases left between them. CDR3 region: CASSLGGPPADTQYF. The CDR3 nucleotides are TGTGCCAGCAGCTTAGGAGGGCCCCCGGCCGATACGCAGTATTTT. The whole variable domain, filled in from reference TRBV7-6 and TRBJ2-3, reads GAGVSQSPRYKVTKRGQDVALRCDPISGHVSLYWYRQALGQGPEFLTYFNYEAQQDKSGLPNDRFSAERPEGSISTLTIQRTEQRDSAMYRCASSLGGPPADTQYFGPGTRLTVL.

The chain uses TRBV5-1 and TRBJ2-1, with 8 bases identical to TRBD2. The CDR3 extends over 16 amino acids. The germline CDR1 and CDR2 sequences are SGHRS and YFSETQ. Germline trimming cut 6 bases from V and 0 bases from J; bases unmatched to any gene: 8. The CDR3 here is CASNRLAQSSYNEQFF. The CDR3 DNA reads TGCGCCAGCAACCGACTAGCGCAGAGCTCCTACAATGAGCAGTTCTTC.

The V call is TRBV2, the J call TRBJ1-1; 9 bases match TRBD1. This CDR3 spans 17 amino acids. Trimming cost V 6 bases and J 0 bases; bases outside gene matches: 11. Germline CDR1 SNHLY, CDR2 FYNNEI. The chain's CDR3 is CASRDMNGQGMNTEAFF. The CDR3 DNA reads TGTGCCAGCAGGGACATGAATGGACAGGGGATGAACACTGAAGCTTTCTTT.

The chain combines TRBV7-8 with TRBJ2-3; 7 nucleotides agree with TRBD2. CDR3 length: 14 amino acids. CDR1 is SGHVS, CDR2 FQNEAQ, per germline. V lost 5 bases to trimming and J lost 4 bases; unmatched junction nucleotides: 6. The CDR3 region has the DNA TGTGCCAGCAGCGTGGGACTATCCGCAGATACGCAGTATTTT. Amino acids: CASSVGLSADTQYF.

V and J are TRBV27 and TRBJ2-6, with D possibly being TRBD1 (5 bases). Trimming removed 5 bases from V and 4 bases from J, with 21 bases in between. Germline CDR1 and CDR2: MNHEY and SMNVEV (reference sequence). The CDR3 covers 18 residues. CDR3 region: CASSPQSYGHSGANVLTF. Here the CDR3 DNA reads TGTGCCAGCAGTCCACAGTCATATGGACATAGCGGGGCCAACGTCCTGACTTTC. Filled out from reference TRBV27 and TRBJ2-6, the complete variable domain reads EAQVTQNPRYLITVTGKKLTVTCSQNMNHEYMSWYRQDPGLGLRQIYYSMNVEVTDKGDVPEGYKVSRKEKRNFPLILESPSPNQTSLYFCASSPQSYGHSGANVLTFGAGSRLTVL.

The chain joins TRBV9 to TRBJ2-2; TRBD1 agrees at 7 bases. This CDR3 region has 15 residues. The V gene end was trimmed by 3 bases and the J gene end by 5 bases; junction bases not matched to a gene: 7. The germline V gene has CDR1 SGDLS and CDR2 YYNGEE. The chain's CDR3 is CASSGPTGITGELFF. CDR3 DNA sequence: TGTGCCAGCAGCGGCCCGACAGGGATTACCGGGGAGCTGTTTTTT.

The rearrangement joins TRBV7-2 to TRBJ2-7; 8 positions match TRBD1. The germline V gene encodes CDR1 SGHTA and CDR2 FQGNSA. The CDR3 is made up of 12 amino acids. V gave up 5 bases and J gave up 12 bases; unmatched junction bases: 9. CDR3 loop: CASSLERTGMYF. CDR3 bases: TGTGCCAGCAGCCTCGAGCGGACAGGGATGTACTTC.

The chain couples TRBV6-6 to TRBJ1-1, with D possibly being TRBD1 (6 bases). V was clipped by 6 bases and J by 3 bases, with 17 bases between them. The germline V gene encodes CDR1 MNHNY and CDR2 SVGAGI (reference sequence). The CDR3 is made up of 15 amino acids. The CDR3 nucleotides are TGTGCCAGCAGGCTCAGTCAGGGGAGATACACTGAAGCTTTCTTT. It encodes CASRLSQGRYTEAFF.

This chain joins TRBV11-2 and TRBJ2-3, with D possibly being TRBD1 (6 bases). There are 15 residues in the CDR3. Trimming took 3 bases from V and 1 from J, leaving 11 bases between them. Germline V gene lookup returns CDR1 SGHAT and CDR2 FQNNGV. The CDR3 DNA is TGTGCCAGCAGCTTCTGGGGGCGGGGCACAGATACGCAGTATTTT. Amino acids: CASSFWGRGTDTQYF.